The present T cell receptor (beta chain) was sequenced within a study of vaccination and CD4 T cells after COVID-19. As for the study in general: Overlapping peptides covering the spike proteins of SARS-CoV-2, HCoV-NL63, HCoV-OC43 and HCoV-229E were added to stimulate cells.

V lost 6 bases and J lost 2, with 4 bases in between. The CDR3 spans 11 residues. The V gene's germline CDR1 is SEHNR and CDR2 FQNEAQ (reference sequence). Remarks on this clonotype: Its antigen remains unknown.

The Oncomine TCR Beta short-read assay was applied to DNA of cultured CD4+ T cells. From the PCR reads, TCRdb called clonotypes with MiXCR, one entry per CDR3 protein. The repertoire includes 13,000 or so distinct CDR3 sequences, 50% of them detected once, and under 20% sits in the top ten. General study findings and limits: Post-vaccination, and not before, a median about 90% of reactive clones appeared in convalescent patients.

The treatment here: approximately nine-day PBMC culture with coronavirus spike peptide pools or control peptides (ViraFEST assay). This sequence joins TRBV7-9 and TRBJ2-5, with D uncertain. This sequence was found in a human donor who had recovered from COVID-19. The sequenced sample consisted of CD4+ T cells from blood, cultured in vitro. The CDR3 DNA reads as TGTGCCAGCAGTCATCAAGAGACCCAGTACTTC. This codes for CASSHQETQYF.